Presented here are 8 T cell receptor beta chains from one specimen sequenced in a study of T cells in Graves' hyperthyroidism and ophthalmopathy. Amplified TCR beta CDR3 regions came from RNA transcripts. The TCR CDR3 was amplified in a first-round RT-PCR using the HTBI primer set. TCRdb re-derived calls from the multiplex PCR reads in MiXCR, one entry per CDR3 protein. The table includes about 210,000 distinct CDR3 sequences, approximately 17% detected once. Sequencing used blood. The receptors shown here come from a man aged 50-59 years with Graves' hyperthyroidism.

The table lists this clonotype with many counts. The CDR3 here is CASSLGLNEQFF. The CDR3 nucleotides are TGTGCCAGCAGTCTGGGGCTCAATGAGCAGTTCTTC. The chain has TRBV6-2 or TRBV6-3 and TRBJ2-1, with a tentative D call TRBD1 (5 bases). From germline, CDR1 is MNHEY and CDR2 SVGEGT. The CDR3 is 12 amino acids. V was cut by 5 bases and J by 6 bases, with 8 bases left in between.

This clonotype was observed a handful of times. This sequence joins TRBV5-1 and TRBJ2-7, with D unclear. The CDR3 is made up of 15 amino acids. Germline V gene lookup returns CDR1 SGHRS and CDR2 YFSETQ. V lost 0 bases and J lost 3, with 13 bases in between. The CDR3 DNA sequence: TGCGCCAGCAGCTTGGCGCCCGGGCCTCTCTACGAGCAGTACTTC. It is translated as CASSLAPGPLYEQYF.

A note on this clonotype: A much larger clonotype is one base distant, so this may be a read error. DNA of the CDR3: TGTGCCAACAGCTTAGAGTGGCAGGTGCGCACCGGGGAGCTGTTTTTT. It translates to CANSLEWQVRTGELFF. The gene calls are TRBV13 and TRBJ2-2; D not resolved. The CDR3 has 16 amino acids. Per germline, CDR1 PRHDT and CDR2 FYEKMQ (reference sequence).

The chain employs TRBV19 and TRBJ1-1; tentative D call: TRBD1 (6 bases). The germline V gene has CDR1 LNHDA and CDR2 SQIVND (reference sequence). CDR3 length equals 14 residues. Trimming removed 6 bases at V and 4 bases at J, with 15 bases between. CDR3 region: CASRRGGGGTEAFF. CDR3 coding DNA: TGTGCCAGTAGAAGGGGCGGAGGGGGCACTGAAGCTTTCTTT.

The rearrangement links TRBV20-1 to TRBJ1-2; no reliable D call. Germline V gives CDR1 DFQATT, CDR2 SNEGSKA (reference sequence). V lost 0 bases to trimming and J lost 7 bases, with 6 bases between them. There are 11 residues in the CDR3. CDR3 in DNA: TGCAGTGCTAGAGATCCGAGTGGCTACACCTTC. Translated, it gives CSARDPSGYTF.

The V and J genes are TRBV7-3 and TRBJ1-1; D not resolved. CDR1 and CDR2 from the germline V gene are SGHTA and FQGTGA. The CDR3 extends over 13 amino acids. Trimming removed 3 bases from V and 2 bases from J, with 7 bases in between. The DNA for the CDR3 is TGTGCCAGCAGCTTGGGGTTTAACACTGAAGCTTTCTTT. Protein product: CASSLGFNTEAFF.

This clonotype has more than one count but fewer than ten. CDR3 loop: CASSGLAESTGELFF. The DNA for the CDR3 is TGTGCCAGCAGCGGACTAGCGGAAAGCACCGGGGAGCTGTTTTTT. The chain is built from TRBV12-3 or TRBV12-4 and TRBJ2-2; TRBD2 matches at 10 bases. This CDR3 has 15 amino acids. Trimming cost V 6 bases and J 4 bases; bases outside gene matches: 5.

This clonotype was detected many times. The chain recombines TRBV11-2 with TRBJ2-7; D remains ambiguous. The CDR3 is made up of 13 amino acids. The germline V gene has CDR1 SGHAT and CDR2 FQNNGV. The V end lost 2 bases, the J end lost 4 bases, and 9 bases lay between the germline ends. CDR3 residues: CASSLISEYEQYF. The CDR3 DNA is TGTGCCAGCAGCTTAATATCTGAGTACGAGCAGTACTTC. Looking up the rest from reference TRBV11-2 and TRBJ2-7 gives the full variable domain: EAGVAQSPRYKIIEKRQSVAFWCNPISGHATLYWYQQILGQGPKLLIQFQNNGVVDDSQLPKDRFSAERLKGVDSTLKIQPAKLEDSAVYLCASSLISEYEQYFGPGTRLTVT.